The next 28 T cell receptor beta chains were all read from a single sample in a study of blood T cell repertoires in COVID-19. Sequencing was performed with immunoSEQ multiplex PCR; in TCRdb, only in-frame clones are kept and a portion is missing. The table has over 30,000 clones, around 90% seen once. The sample consisted of peripheral blood. The receptors here all came from a man older than 75 with acute or convalescent COVID-19.

This clone turned up a few times. The rearrangement links TRBV19 to TRBJ2-5; TRBD2 agrees at 8 bases. Germline V CDR1 and CDR2: LNHDA, SQIVND (reference sequence). CDR3 length equals 15 residues. V was clipped by 3 bases and J by 4 bases; unmatched bases: 7. CDR3 in DNA: TGTGCCAGTAGTATCTATGTGGGACTAGGAGAGACCCAGTACTTC. Its translation: CASSIYVGLGETQYF. The full variable domain, completed using reference TRBV19 and TRBJ2-5, is DGGITQSPKYLFRKEGQNVTLSCEQNLNHDAMYWYRQDPGQGLRLIYYSQIVNDFQKGDIAEGYSVSREKKESFPLTVTSAQKNPTAFYLCASSIYVGLGETQYFGPGTRLLVL.

This rearrangement joins TRBV18 to TRBJ1-1; unclear D gene. CDR1 KGHSH and CDR2 LQKENI come from the germline V gene. V was trimmed by 0 bases and J by 5 bases, leaving 7 bases between them. The CDR3 extends over 13 amino acids. CDR3 in DNA: TGTGCCAGCTCACCACCCTGGCAGACTGAAGCTTTCTTT. It yields the protein CASSPPWQTEAFF. Full variable domain (remainder filled in from reference TRBV18 and TRBJ1-1): NAGVMQNPRHLVRRRGQEARLRCSPMKGHSHVYWYRQLPEEGLKFMVYLQKENIIDESGMPKERFSAEFPKEGPSILRIQQVVRGDSAAYFCASSPPWQTEAFFGQGTRLTVV.

The chain employs TRBV5-6 and TRBJ2-7; D uncertain. The CDR3 consists of 14 residues. Germline-derived CDR1 and CDR2 are SGHDT and YYEEEE. Deletions cut 0 bases from V and 3 bases from J, with 10 bases between. CDR3 sequence reads: CASSLAPDIYEQYF. The DNA of the CDR3 is TGTGCCAGCAGCTTGGCCCCAGATATCTACGAGCAGTACTTC.

V gene TRBV28 combines with J gene TRBJ1-4, with D unresolved. Trimming took off 4 bases at V and 4 bases at J, with 13 bases between the two ends. The CDR3 runs to 15 residues. In germline, CDR1 is MDHEN, CDR2 SYDVKM. The CDR3 sequence: CASSSPSSVNEKLFF. DNA of the CDR3: TGTGCCAGCAGTTCACCCTCGAGTGTTAATGAAAAACTGTTTTTT.

The rearrangement uses TRBV7-3 and TRBJ1-1, with TRBD1 as a possible D gene (5 bases). The CDR3 covers 15 residues. Per the germline V gene, CDR1 is SGHTA and CDR2 is FQGTGA. Trimming removed 2 bases from V and 3 bases from J, with 13 bases in between. CDR3 sequence: CASSLGGAGDTEAFF. CDR3 coding DNA: TGTGCCAGCAGCTTAGGAGGGGCGGGCGACACTGAAGCTTTCTTT.

This clone was detected only once. The chain joins TRBV24-1 to TRBJ2-3; D is possibly TRBD2 (5 bases). Germline CDR1 KGHDR, CDR2 SFDVKD. The CDR3 is 13 residues long. The V and J ends lost 7 bases and 1 base respectively, with 8 bases between them. The CDR3 nucleotides read TGTGCCACCAGGGGGAGCGGCACAGATACGCAGTATTTT. This sequence encodes CATRGSGTDTQYF.

The chain is built from TRBV20-1 and TRBJ2-3; TRBD2 agrees at 11 bases. Trimming removed 3 bases from V and 4 bases from J; junction bases left unmatched: 12. The germline CDR1 and CDR2 sequences are DFQATT and SNEGSKA (reference sequence). This CDR3 is built from 17 residues. In nucleotides, the CDR3 is TGCAGTGCTAGTTTCCTACTGACTAGCGGGGCGGCAGATACGCAGTATTTT. This codes for CSASFLLTSGAADTQYF.

J is TRBJ1-5 and V is TRBV19; 8 bases match TRBD1. CDR1 and CDR2 from the germline V gene are LNHDA and SQIVND (reference sequence). CDR3 size: 13 residues. J gave up 2 bases and V 10 bases, and 4 bases lay outside the gene matches. CDR3 amino acids: CATATGGNQPQHF. DNA for the CDR3: TGTGCCACCGCGACAGGGGGCAATCAGCCCCAGCATTTT.

The chain has TRBV7-9 and TRBJ1-4; tentative D call: TRBD1 (5 bases). V was trimmed by 1 base and J by 0 bases, leaving 12 bases between them. This CDR3 contains 17 residues. CDR1 is SEHNR and CDR2 is FQNEAQ in the germline V gene (reference sequence). This CDR3 is CASSLEMGLATNEKLFF. As DNA, the CDR3 is TGTGCCAGCAGCTTAGAGATGGGGCTGGCAACTAATGAAAAACTGTTTTTT.

The chain carries TRBV10-1 and TRBJ1-5, with TRBD1 matching 8 bases. The V gene end was trimmed by 2 bases and the J gene end by 3 bases; junction bases not matched to a gene: 3. CDR3 length: 15 amino acids. Germline CDR1 WNHNN, CDR2 SYGVQD (reference sequence). As DNA, the CDR3 is TGCGCCAGCAGTGAGCTGGGACAGGACAATCAGCCCCAGCATTTT. This translates into CASSELGQDNQPQHF.

V gene TRBV19 combines with J gene TRBJ1-1; 7 bases map to TRBD1. Trimming took 7 bases from V and 4 from J; bases not matched to a gene: 9. The germline CDR1 and CDR2 sequences are LNHDA and SQIVND (reference sequence). This CDR3 spans 14 amino acids. The CDR3 spells CASKSTGVGTEAFF. DNA of the CDR3: TGTGCCAGTAAAAGCACAGGGGTCGGCACTGAAGCTTTCTTT.

The gene calls are TRBV9 and TRBJ1-2; no reliable D call. Germline V CDR1 and CDR2: SGDLS, YYNGEE. Trimming took off 0 bases at V and 4 bases at J, with 7 bases between the two ends. The CDR3 spans 13 residues. Here the CDR3 DNA reads TGTGCCAGCAGCGTAGCGTCGGGCTATGGCTACACCTTC. Translating gives CASSVASGYGYTF.

J is TRBJ2-5 and V is TRBV6-5; maybe TRBD2 (6 bases). Trimming cost V 7 bases and J 4 bases, with 16 bases left between them. Germline CDR1 and CDR2: MNHEY and SVGAGI. CDR3 size: 14 residues. CDR3 sequence (DNA): TGTGCCAGCACACAACCCGGGGGACGAGAGACCCAGTACTTC. This gives the protein CASTQPGGRETQYF.

This clone was counted only a few times. The chain links TRBV9 to TRBJ2-2; 7 nucleotides align to TRBD2. The V and J ends lost 4 bases and 0 bases, in that order; junction bases with no gene match: 9. The germline gives CDR1 SGDLS, CDR2 YYNGEE. CDR3 length equals 17 residues. The CDR3 loop reads CASSPGGWGANTGELFF. CDR3 bases: TGTGCCAGCAGCCCGGGAGGTTGGGGTGCGAACACCGGGGAGCTGTTTTTT.

The chain employs TRBV6-5 and TRBJ2-2; 9 bases are a match to TRBD1. The V and J ends lost 10 bases and 0 bases, in that order; junction bases with no gene match: 6. The germline CDR1 and CDR2 sequences are MNHEY and SVGAGI. This CDR3 is built from 15 residues. CDR3: CATRRTGANTGELFF. For the CDR3, the DNA is TGTGCCACCCGCAGGACAGGGGCGAACACCGGGGAGCTGTTTTTT.

The chain employs TRBV2 and TRBJ1-1; no clear D. There are 13 residues in the CDR3. The germline V and J ends were trimmed by 4 bases and 1 base, with 7 bases remaining between them. Looked up from germline, CDR1 is SNHLY and CDR2 is FYNNEI. Here the CDR3 reads CASSGAGNTEAFF. The CDR3 coding sequence is TGTGCCAGCAGTGGGGCAGGGAACACTGAAGCTTTCTTT.

The chain recombines TRBV2 with TRBJ1-2; the D is unclear. Germline values: CDR1 SNHLY, CDR2 FYNNEI. The CDR3 extends over 12 amino acids. Trimming removed 7 bases at V and 4 bases at J, with 10 bases between. CDR3 sequence: CASKEASYGYTF. The CDR3 nucleotides read TGTGCCAGCAAGGAGGCTTCCTATGGCTACACCTTC.

The chain has TRBV5-1 and TRBJ2-2; tentatively, D is TRBD1 (6 bases). The CDR3 totals 17 residues. Deletions cut 4 bases from V and 0 bases from J, with 16 bases between. Germline CDR1 SGHRS, CDR2 YFSETQ. The CDR3 DNA sequence: TGCGCCAGCAGCCTCCGACCACAGGGCGCGAACACCGGGGAGCTGTTTTTT. Its translation is CASSLRPQGANTGELFF.

This clone appeared a few times. This chain uses TRBV7-9 with TRBJ1-2; possible D gene TRBD1, 5 bases. The V end lost 0 bases, the J end lost 5 bases, and 13 bases lay between the germline ends. CDR1 is SEHNR and CDR2 is FQNEAQ in the germline V gene (reference sequence). The length of the CDR3 is 15 residues. Here the CDR3 reads CASSLAPGPGYGYTF. CDR3 nucleotide sequence: TGTGCCAGCAGCTTAGCCCCTGGTCCAGGGTATGGCTACACCTTC.

The chain links TRBV7-6 to TRBJ2-1, with 10 bases fitting TRBD1. With 8 bases clipped from V and 6 bases from J, the junction kept 4 bases outside the gene matches. The CDR3 is 13 amino acids. CDR1 and CDR2 (germline): SGHVS, FNYEAQ. In DNA form, the CDR3 reads TGTGCCAGCTCGCGGGACAGGGGCAATGAGCAGTTCTTC. Translation: CASSRDRGNEQFF.

V gene TRBV6-4 combines with J gene TRBJ2-3; possibly TRBD2 for D (6 bases). Trimming took off 4 bases at V and 4 bases at J, with 18 bases between the two ends. The length of the CDR3 is 16 residues. The germline V gene has CDR1 MRHNA and CDR2 SNTAGT. The CDR3 spells CASSAKLAVGADTQYF. DNA for the CDR3: TGTGCCAGCAGTGCCAAACTAGCTGTGGGGGCAGATACGCAGTATTTT.

The genes are TRBV6-5 and TRBJ1-2; the D gene is possibly TRBD1 (6 bases). Trimming shortened V by 6 bases and J by 4 bases, and 12 bases separated the two germline ends. The CDR3 has 13 amino acids. CDR1 and CDR2 from the germline V gene are MNHEY and SVGAGI. In nucleotides, the CDR3 is TGTGCCAGCAGGGTAACAGGGATCTATGGCTACACCTTC. It translates to CASRVTGIYGYTF.

This clone came up once. This chain uses TRBV10-3 with TRBJ2-1; 10 nucleotides align to TRBD1. The ends lost 11 bases at V and 8 bases at J; junction bases unmatched: 6. The CDR3 has 12 amino acids. CDR1 ENHRY and CDR2 SYGVKD come from the germline V gene. CDR3 nucleotide sequence: TGTGCCGCGACCGGGACAGGGGATGAGCAGTTCTTC. The encoded protein is CAATGTGDEQFF.

The CDR3 reads CASSPGTGNNQPQHF. The CDR3 nucleotides are TGTGCCAGTAGTCCTGGGACAGGGAACAATCAGCCCCAGCATTTT. The chain carries TRBV19 and TRBJ1-5; TRBD1 matches at 9 bases. V was pared by 5 bases and J by 3 bases, with 5 bases of the junction left unmatched. The CDR3 extends over 15 amino acids. From germline, CDR1 is LNHDA and CDR2 SQIVND (reference sequence).

This chain links TRBV28 with TRBJ2-5, with D perhaps matching TRBD1 (6 bases). The CDR3 extends over 15 amino acids. The germline V gene has CDR1 MDHEN and CDR2 SYDVKM. V lost 2 bases to trimming and J lost 4 bases, with 14 bases between them. CDR3 sequence reads: CASSLPNRVGETQYF. In nucleotides, the CDR3 is TGTGCCAGCAGTTTACCGAACAGGGTAGGAGAGACCCAGTACTTC.

The genes are TRBV2 and TRBJ1-5, with D maybe TRBD1 (6 bases). The V and J ends lost 6 bases and 3 bases respectively, with 15 bases between them. The CDR3 contains 15 residues. In germline, CDR1 is SNHLY, CDR2 FYNNEI. The CDR3 loop is CASSLSRGANQPQHF. Here the CDR3 DNA reads TGTGCCAGCAGCCTCTCGCGGGGGGCCAATCAGCCCCAGCATTTT. Looking up the rest from reference TRBV2 and TRBJ1-5 gives the full variable domain: EPEVTQTPSHQVTQMGQEVILRCVPISNHLYFYWYRQILGQKVEFLVSFYNNEISEKSEIFDDQFSVERPDGSNFTLKIRSTKLEDSAMYFCASSLSRGANQPQHFGDGTRLSIL.

V usage is TRBV30 and J usage is TRBJ2-1; the D is unclear. Deletions cut 2 bases from V and 7 bases from J, with 6 bases between. There are 11 residues in the CDR3. Germline V lookup: CDR1 GTSNPN, CDR2 SVGIG (reference sequence). CDR3 in amino acids: CAWSPTNEQFF. The CDR3 DNA is TGTGCCTGGAGTCCTACTAATGAGCAGTTCTTC.

This chain uses TRBV20-1 with TRBJ1-2; 7 bases match TRBD1. Per germline, CDR1 DFQATT and CDR2 SNEGSKA (reference sequence). The CDR3 sequence is 11 residues long. V dropped 5 bases and J dropped 8; count of bases not matched to a gene: 5. The CDR3 DNA reads as TGCAGTGCTCCCTACAGGGGCGGCTACACCTTC. It specifies CSAPYRGGYTF.